The 21 T cell receptor beta chains below were found in one sample sequenced in a study of PD-L1 blockade in urothelial cancer. Documented time point: pretreatment peripheral blood. TCRdb's copy holds only in-frame clones and misses some; the assay was immunoSEQ multiplex PCR. The data show 45,000 to 70,000 clones, with approximately 85% seen just once and less than 20% held by the top ten. This specimen was PBMCs, taken around atezolizumab (anti-PD-L1) treatment. The receptor source for this set is a man aged 65 to 85 with urothelial cancer.

The V gene is TRBV29-1, the J gene TRBJ2-1, with D tentatively TRBD1 (5 bases). Trimming stripped 3 bases from V and 6 bases from J, with 15 bases between. Per the germline V gene, CDR1 is SQVTM and CDR2 is ANQGSEA. This CDR3 contains 14 residues. This CDR3 reads CSVDRGGAGNEQFF. The CDR3 bases are TGCAGCGTTGATAGGGGTGGGGCCGGCAATGAGCAGTTCTTC.

CDR3: CASSTSGGSYNEQFF. The DNA of the CDR3 is TGTGCCAGCTCGACTAGCGGGGGCTCCTACAATGAGCAGTTCTTC. The genes are TRBV28 and TRBJ2-1, with 12 bases lining up with TRBD2. The CDR3 has 15 residues. V lost 8 bases to trimming and J lost 0 bases; unmatched junction nucleotides: 2. Germline loops: CDR1 MDHEN, CDR2 SYDVKM.

The chain employs TRBV7-3 and TRBJ1-1; 7 bases map to TRBD1. Germline V gene lookup returns CDR1 SGHTA and CDR2 FQGTGA. The CDR3 is made up of 13 amino acids. Trimming cost V 5 bases and J 5 bases; bases outside gene matches: 5. CDR3 sequence: CASSRQGDTEAFF. In DNA, the CDR3 is TGTGCCAGCAGCCGTCAGGGGGATACTGAAGCTTTCTTT.

The gene calls are TRBV7-9 and TRBJ2-1, with D possibly being TRBD1 (6 bases). Germline-derived CDR1 and CDR2 are SEHNR and FQNEAQ (reference sequence). V shed 5 bases and J shed 0 bases, with 14 bases lying between them. This CDR3 is 16 amino acids long. The CDR3, as DNA: TGTGCCAGCAGCCAGGGGCGCCAGAGCTCCTACAATGAGCAGTTCTTC. Residues: CASSQGRQSSYNEQFF. Together with reference TRBV7-9 and TRBJ2-1, the CDR3 gives the full variable domain: DTGVSQNPRHKITKRGQNVTFRCDPISEHNRLYWYRQTLGQGPEFLTYFQNEAQLEKSRLLSDRFSAERPKGSFSTLEIQRTEQGDSAMYLCASSQGRQSSYNEQFFGPGTRLTVL.

This CDR3 is CASSFTSGASYNEQFF. The CDR3, as DNA: TGTGCCAGCAGCTTCACTAGCGGAGCCTCCTACAATGAGCAGTTCTTC. This chain uses TRBV11-2 with TRBJ2-1, with TRBD2 matching over 8 bases. The germline gives CDR1 SGHAT, CDR2 FQNNGV. The CDR3 totals 16 residues. V lost 3 bases to trimming and J lost 0 bases; unmatched junction nucleotides: 4. Variable domain in full (rest from reference TRBV11-2 and TRBJ2-1): EAGVAQSPRYKIIEKRQSVAFWCNPISGHATLYWYQQILGQGPKLLIQFQNNGVVDDSQLPKDRFSAERLKGVDSTLKIQPAKLEDSAVYLCASSFTSGASYNEQFFGPGTRLTVL.

DNA of the CDR3: TGTGCCAGCAGTGAACCCAAAGGGGCGGCAGGAAACACCATATATTTT. This translates into CASSEPKGAAGNTIYF. The chain links TRBV6-1 to TRBJ1-3, with D perhaps matching TRBD1 (5 bases). The germline V gene encodes CDR1 MNHNS and CDR2 SASEGT. Between the trimmed V and J ends, which lost 2 bases and 4 bases, there was a span of 15 bases. The CDR3 consists of 16 residues.

This chain uses TRBV5-4 with TRBJ2-3; 12 positions match TRBD2. Germline CDR1 reads SGHNT; CDR2 reads YYREEE (reference sequence). After removal of 4 bases from V and 6 bases from J, the junction contained 6 bases not matched to a gene. The CDR3 is 15 residues long. The CDR3 DNA is TGTGCCAGCAGCGCCGGACTAGCGGGAATGGATACGCAGTATTTT. This encodes CASSAGLAGMDTQYF.

The chain is built from TRBV5-1 and TRBJ2-7, with D maybe TRBD2 (5 bases). Germline loops: CDR1 SGHRS, CDR2 YFSETQ. This CDR3 has 15 amino acids. V lost 5 bases, J lost 4 bases, and 19 bases lay in between. The CDR3 protein is CASSPPPGGQYEQYF. The DNA for the CDR3 is TGCGCCAGCAGTCCCCCCCCCGGCGGGCAATACGAGCAGTACTTC.

The J gene is TRBJ2-3, the V gene TRBV4-1; 11 bases agree with TRBD2. This CDR3 spans 18 amino acids. V lost 5 bases, J lost 14 bases, and 24 bases stayed unmatched. Germline CDR1 is MGHRA and CDR2 is YSYEKL. CDR3 bases: TGCGCCAGCAGCAGGGGACCCTTTAGCGGGAGGGGGGACAGATACGCGTATTTT. The encoded protein is CASSRGPFSGRGDRYAYF.

The chain joins TRBV19 to TRBJ2-3, with 10 bases aligning to TRBD1. The ends lost 8 bases at V and 1 base at J; junction bases unmatched: 3. CDR1 and CDR2 from the germline V gene are LNHDA and SQIVND (reference sequence). There are 14 residues in the CDR3. For the CDR3, the DNA is TGTGCCAGTGGTGGGACAGGGGGCACAGATACGCAGTATTTT. Protein product: CASGGTGGTDTQYF.

V and J are TRBV5-4 and TRBJ2-1; TRBD1 aligns across 8 bases. Germline CDR1 is SGHNT and CDR2 is YYREEE (reference sequence). Trimming removed 4 bases from V and 3 bases from J; junction bases left unmatched: 6. The CDR3 runs to 15 residues. In DNA form, the CDR3 reads TGTGCCAGCAGCCACCCGACAGGGGACTACAATGAGCAGTTCTTC. As protein: CASSHPTGDYNEQFF.

This clone was found a few times. The CDR3 sequence: CASSLRGGRRYSNQPQHF. The DNA of the CDR3 is TGTGCCAGCAGTTTACGGGGGGGTCGAAGGTATAGCAATCAGCCCCAGCATTTT. This chain joins TRBV28 and TRBJ1-5, with D possibly TRBD1 on 5 matching bases. Germline-derived CDR1 and CDR2 are MDHEN and SYDVKM. CDR3 length: 18 amino acids. Trimming took 2 bases from V and 0 from J, leaving 17 bases between them.

The chain recombines TRBV6-1 with TRBJ1-4, with unresolved D. V was shortened by 3 bases and J by 4 bases, with 6 bases between the two germline ends. CDR1 and CDR2 from the germline V gene are MNHNS and SASEGT. This CDR3 contains 13 residues. CDR3 amino acids: CASSESFNEKLFF. DNA of the CDR3: TGTGCCAGCAGTGAGTCCTTTAATGAAAAACTGTTTTTT.

The chain employs TRBV6-6 and TRBJ2-7; 11 positions match TRBD2. This CDR3 contains 16 residues. Looked up from germline, CDR1 is MNHNY and CDR2 is SVGAGI (reference sequence). The trim removed 0 bases at V and 3 bases at J, leaving 4 bases unmatched. CDR3 bases: TGTGCCAGCAGTTACTCATTAGCGGGAGGGGTCTACGAGCAGTACTTC. Its translation is CASSYSLAGGVYEQYF.

This chain links TRBV6-6 with TRBJ1-4; D perhaps matches TRBD1 (5 bases). In germline, CDR1 is MNHNY, CDR2 SVGAGI (reference sequence). This CDR3 is 14 amino acids long. V dropped 6 bases and J dropped 7 bases, with 15 bases sitting between them. As DNA, the CDR3 is TGTGCCAGCAGCGCCCCAGGGACTGGTGAAAAACTGTTTTTT. It specifies CASSAPGTGEKLFF.

The chain joins TRBV4-1 to TRBJ2-1; TRBD2 matches 11 bases. Looked up from germline, CDR1 is MGHRA and CDR2 is YSYEKL. CDR3 size: 16 residues. V lost 0 bases to trimming and J lost 7 bases; unmatched junction nucleotides: 5. The CDR3 protein is CASSQELAGERNEQFF. The CDR3 DNA is TGCGCCAGCAGCCAAGAACTAGCGGGAGAACGGAATGAGCAGTTCTTC.

J is TRBJ2-3 and V is TRBV7-2, with 10 bases aligning to TRBD2. Germline loops: CDR1 SGHTA, CDR2 FQGNSA. The CDR3 consists of 17 residues. V lost 5 bases to trimming and J lost 2 bases; unmatched junction nucleotides: 10. CDR3 protein: CASSTTGTSVLTDTQYF. CDR3 coding DNA: TGTGCCAGCAGCACGACCGGGACTAGCGTACTCACAGATACGCAGTATTTT.

The rearrangement uses TRBV9 and TRBJ2-2, with D maybe TRBD1 (7 bases). Trimming removed 2 bases from V and 3 bases from J, with 14 bases in between. CDR1 and CDR2 (germline): SGDLS, YYNGEE. The CDR3 sequence is 16 residues long. CDR3 protein: CASSVTGEEDTGELFF. CDR3 coding DNA: TGTGCCAGCAGCGTCACAGGGGAGGAAGACACCGGGGAGCTGTTTTTT.

The chain couples TRBV6-5 to TRBJ2-2, with 7 bases fitting TRBD2. CDR1 and CDR2 from the germline V gene are MNHEY and SVGAGI. CDR3 length equals 15 residues. V lost 2 bases, J lost 3 bases, and 3 bases stayed unmatched. Here the CDR3 DNA reads TGTGCCAGCAGTTACGGGAGGGCGGACACCGGGGAGCTGTTTTTT. This codes for CASSYGRADTGELFF.

The chain links TRBV7-9 to TRBJ2-2, with TRBD2 identical over 7 bases. CDR1 is SEHNR, CDR2 FQNEAQ, per germline (reference sequence). The V segment lost 3 bases and the J segment 2 bases; nucleotides outside the gene matches: 6. The CDR3 spans 16 residues. The CDR3 loop reads CASSLGLAANTGELFF. DNA for the CDR3: TGTGCCAGCAGCTTGGGGCTAGCGGCCAACACCGGGGAGCTGTTTTTT.

The V call is TRBV27, the J call TRBJ1-1; the D gene is possibly TRBD1 (6 bases). V was clipped by 5 bases and J by 0 bases, with 7 bases between them. Germline V lookup: CDR1 MNHEY, CDR2 SMNVEV (reference sequence). There are 13 residues in the CDR3. CDR3 sequence: CASSPGVNTEAFF. Written as DNA, the CDR3 is TGTGCCAGCAGTCCAGGGGTGAACACTGAAGCTTTCTTT.